These 5 T cell receptor beta chains came from one sample sequenced in a study of blood T cell repertoires in COVID-19. Clones were read by immunoSEQ multiplex PCR, and TCRdb kept only the in-frame ones, dropping some. The sample includes around 200,000 clones, around 90% of them seen just once. The specimen was peripheral blood. The receptor set was obtained from a young woman who had recovered from COVID-19.

V gene TRBV6-4 combines with J gene TRBJ2-1; 10 nucleotides match TRBD2. The CDR3 is 16 residues long. Germline trimming cut 4 bases from V and 6 bases from J; bases unmatched to any gene: 9. The germline V gene encodes CDR1 MRHNA and CDR2 SNTAGT. The chain's CDR3 is CASSVGGTSVGNEQFF. Written as DNA, the CDR3 is TGTGCCAGCAGTGTTGGGGGGACTAGCGTCGGCAATGAGCAGTTCTTC.

The chain is built from TRBV9 and TRBJ1-6; unclear D gene. This CDR3 contains 12 residues. The V end was cut by 4 bases, the J end by 8 bases, with 7 bases between. CDR1 is SGDLS, CDR2 YYNGEE, per germline. CDR3 DNA sequence: TGTGCCAGCAGCTCTCCGGATTCACCCCTCCACTTT. This gives the protein CASSSPDSPLHF.

DNA for the CDR3: TGTGCCAGCAGTGGCCGGGACAGGAGCACAGATACGCAGTATTTT. Translated, it gives CASSGRDRSTDTQYF. The chain carries TRBV25-1 and TRBJ2-3; 8 nucleotides align to TRBD1. V was pared by 4 bases and J by 0 bases, with 3 bases of the junction left unmatched. The CDR3 covers 15 residues. CDR1 MGHDK and CDR2 SYGVNS come from the germline V gene.

This chain uses TRBV9 with TRBJ2-7; 7 bases line up with TRBD2. V dropped 4 bases and J dropped 5; count of bases not matched to a gene: 12. The CDR3 loop spans 15 amino acids. The germline V gene has CDR1 SGDLS and CDR2 YYNGEE. The CDR3 nucleotides are TGTGCCAGCAGCCCTTCGGGACTACCCATGGACGAGCAGTACTTC. Translating it yields CASSPSGLPMDEQYF.

This chain connects TRBV7-9 to TRBJ2-7, with 7 bases aligning to TRBD1. Germline CDR1 SEHNR, CDR2 FQNEAQ (reference sequence). V trimming: 6 bases; J trimming: 5 bases; junction bases outside the gene matches: 10. CDR3 length equals 14 residues. The CDR3 DNA reads TGTGCCAGCAGTCACCCGACAGGGCCCAACGAGCAGTACTTC. It specifies CASSHPTGPNEQYF.